A selection of T cell receptor beta chains follows, all from one sample in a study of naive CD8 T cells in extremely preterm neonates. Clones were read by immunoSEQ multiplex PCR, and TCRdb kept only the in-frame ones, dropping some. The table includes around 4,900 clones, over 95% detected once. Input material: naive CD8+ T cells from blood. The receptor source for this set is a human donor in good health. CDR3s include the opening cysteine and the closing phenylalanine or tryptophan.

TRBJ1-2	TRBV4-1	CASSHPGQDGYTF
TRBJ2-7	TRBV27	CASSSRDNSYEQYF
TRBJ1-3	TRBV5-4	CASSSSEGRGTPSGNTIYF
TRBJ2-1	TRBV9	CASSASGRYNEQFF
TRBJ2-5	TRBV6-5	CASRTGGRETQYF
TRBJ2-1	TRBV7-9	CASSLAGHYNEQFF
TRBJ2-1	TRBV7-9	CASSHYTSGRYNEQFF
TRBJ2-3	TRBV7-9	CASSLAQGVTPTDTQYF
TRBJ1-2	TRBV27	CASSSAGQLNYGYTF
TRBJ2-1	TRBV10-2	CASSESQGTSGSIDEQFF
TRBJ1-2	TRBV5-6	CASSFRTGLGYGYTF
TRBJ1-3	TRBV29-1	CSVVGTGPSGNTIYF
TRBJ2-7	TRBV9	CASSVGTGFGHEQYF